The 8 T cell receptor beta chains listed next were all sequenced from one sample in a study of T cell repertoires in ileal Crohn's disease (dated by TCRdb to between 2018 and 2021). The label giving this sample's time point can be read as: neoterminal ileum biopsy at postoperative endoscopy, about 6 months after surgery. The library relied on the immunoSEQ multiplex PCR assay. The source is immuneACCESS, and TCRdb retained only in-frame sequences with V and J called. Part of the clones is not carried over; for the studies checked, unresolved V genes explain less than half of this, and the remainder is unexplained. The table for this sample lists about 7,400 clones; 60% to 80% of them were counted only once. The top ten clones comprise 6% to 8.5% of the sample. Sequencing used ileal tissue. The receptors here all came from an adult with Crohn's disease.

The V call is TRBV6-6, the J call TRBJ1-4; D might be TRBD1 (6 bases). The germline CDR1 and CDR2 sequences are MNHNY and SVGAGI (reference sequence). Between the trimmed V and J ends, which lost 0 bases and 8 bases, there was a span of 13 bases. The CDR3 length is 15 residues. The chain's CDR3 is CASSYSNRVYEKLFF. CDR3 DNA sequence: TGTGCCAGCAGTTACTCCAACAGGGTCTACGAAAAACTGTTTTTT.

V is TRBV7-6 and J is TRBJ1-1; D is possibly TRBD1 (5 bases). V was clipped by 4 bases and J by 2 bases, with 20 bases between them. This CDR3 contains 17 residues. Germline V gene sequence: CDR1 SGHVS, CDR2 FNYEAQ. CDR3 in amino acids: CASSSMGGFTYNTEAFF. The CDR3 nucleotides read TGTGCCAGCAGCTCTATGGGGGGTTTTACGTACAACACTGAAGCTTTCTTT.

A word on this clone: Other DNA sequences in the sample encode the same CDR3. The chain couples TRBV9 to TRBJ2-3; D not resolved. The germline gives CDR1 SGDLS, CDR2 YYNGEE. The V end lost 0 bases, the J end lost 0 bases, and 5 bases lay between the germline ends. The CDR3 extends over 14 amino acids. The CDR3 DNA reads TGTGCCAGCAGCGTAGCGCGTAGCACAGATACGCAGTATTTT. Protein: CASSVARSTDTQYF.

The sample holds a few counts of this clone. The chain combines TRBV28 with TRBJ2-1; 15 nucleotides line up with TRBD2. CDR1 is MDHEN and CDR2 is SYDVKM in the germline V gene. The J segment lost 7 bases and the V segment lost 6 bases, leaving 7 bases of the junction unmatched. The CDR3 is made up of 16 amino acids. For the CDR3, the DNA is TGTGCCAGCAGAACCGCCGGGACTAGCGGGGGGAATGAGCAGTTCTTC. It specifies CASRTAGTSGGNEQFF.

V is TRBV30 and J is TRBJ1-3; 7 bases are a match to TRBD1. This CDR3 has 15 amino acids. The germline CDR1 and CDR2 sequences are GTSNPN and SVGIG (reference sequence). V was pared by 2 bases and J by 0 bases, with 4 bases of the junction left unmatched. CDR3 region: CAWSLGQNSGNTIYF. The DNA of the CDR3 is TGTGCCTGGAGTCTGGGACAGAACTCTGGAAACACCATATATTTT.

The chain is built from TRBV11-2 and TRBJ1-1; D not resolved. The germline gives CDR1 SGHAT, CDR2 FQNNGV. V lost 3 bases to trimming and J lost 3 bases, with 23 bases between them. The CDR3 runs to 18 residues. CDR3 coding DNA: TGTGCCAGCAGCTTGTACCCCTCCGCGGGCGCGGCCGACACTGAAGCTTTCTTT. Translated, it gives CASSLYPSAGAADTEAFF.

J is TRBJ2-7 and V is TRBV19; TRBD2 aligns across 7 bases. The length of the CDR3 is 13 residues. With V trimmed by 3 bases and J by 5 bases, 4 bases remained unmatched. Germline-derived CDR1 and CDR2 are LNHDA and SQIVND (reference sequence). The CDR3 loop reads CASSMAGGNEQYF. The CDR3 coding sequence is TGTGCCAGTAGTATGGCCGGGGGGAACGAGCAGTACTTC.

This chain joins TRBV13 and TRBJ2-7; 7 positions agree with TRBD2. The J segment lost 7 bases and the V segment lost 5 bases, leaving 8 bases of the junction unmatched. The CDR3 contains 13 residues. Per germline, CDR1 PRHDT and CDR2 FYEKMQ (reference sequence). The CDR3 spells CASSPDPGGEQYF. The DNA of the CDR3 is TGTGCCAGCAGCCCGGACCCCGGGGGGGAGCAGTACTTC.